The 7 T cell receptor beta chains below all came from one sample that was sequenced in a study of T and B cells in COVID-19 patients. BIOMED2 TRB-A/B primer pools were used in multiplex TRB PCR. TCRdb fed the multiplex PCR reads into MiXCR, producing one record per CDR3 protein. The data show around 2,900 distinct CDR3 sequences, about 26% seen once. TRB was amplified from about 260-540 ng of blood genomic DNA. Specimen: blood. These receptors all stem from a human donor with active COVID-19.

The gene calls are TRBV11-3 and TRBJ2-5, with TRBD1 identical over 10 bases. The CDR3 covers 15 residues. V lost 3 bases, J lost 3 bases, and 4 bases stayed unmatched. Germline loops: CDR1 SGHNT, CDR2 YENEEA. In DNA form, the CDR3 reads TGTGCCAGCAGCTTCGGGACAGGGGCCAAAGAGACCCAGTACTTC. Its translation is CASSFGTGAKETQYF.

The gene calls are TRBV6-2 or TRBV6-3 and TRBJ1-5, with 10 nucleotides matching TRBD1. The V and J ends lost 2 bases and 5 bases, in that order; junction bases with no gene match: 6. There are 16 residues in the CDR3. Germline assignment: CDR1 MNHEY and CDR2 SVGEGT. The CDR3 sequence is CASSYPGTGVHQPQHF. DNA of the CDR3: TGTGCCAGCAGTTACCCCGGGACAGGGGTGCATCAGCCCCAGCATTTT.

This clonotype appeared a few times. The chain uses TRBV7-6 and TRBJ1-2; a possible D gene is TRBD1 (5 bases). V was trimmed by 1 base and J by 4 bases, leaving 22 bases between them. Germline CDR1 reads SGHVS; CDR2 reads FNYEAQ. The CDR3 sequence is 18 residues long. CDR3 nucleotides: TGTGCCAGCAGCTTAGATCCCCCGACAGTCATTTCCTCCTATGGCTACACCTTC. Residues: CASSLDPPTVISSYGYTF.

The rearrangement links TRBV19 to TRBJ2-1; 10 bases align to TRBD1. Germline CDR1 reads LNHDA; CDR2 reads SQIVND (reference sequence). The CDR3 sequence is 14 residues long. The V gene end was trimmed by 7 bases and the J gene end by 4 bases; junction bases not matched to a gene: 4. CDR3 residues: CASTRQGAYNEQFF. The DNA of the CDR3 is TGTGCCAGTACCCGACAGGGGGCTTACAATGAGCAGTTCTTC.

This clonotype is medium-sized. The chain links TRBV5-1 to TRBJ2-6; 10 bases fit TRBD1. Germline trimming cut 4 bases from V and 3 bases from J; bases unmatched to any gene: 7. The CDR3 length is 17 residues. CDR1 and CDR2 from the germline V gene are SGHRS and YFSETQ. The CDR3 region has the DNA TGCGCCAGCAGCCAGGGACAGGGGAATCGTGGGGCCAACGTCCTGACTTTC. It specifies CASSQGQGNRGANVLTF.

On this clonotype: One base away lies a much larger clone, so this may be a sequencing read error. This rearrangement joins TRBV6-5 to TRBJ2-3; D is possibly TRBD1 (5 bases). CDR3 size: 16 residues. The germline V gene encodes CDR1 MNHEY and CDR2 SVGAGI. The ends were cut back, 0 bases at V and 3 bases at J, with 13 bases in the middle. As DNA, the CDR3 is TGTGCCAGCAGTTACTCGGAGACAGCGTGGACAGATACGCAGTATTTT. This codes for CASSYSETAWTDTQYF.

This clonotype was counted a few times. The chain carries TRBV20-1 and TRBJ2-3; D might be TRBD2 (6 bases). The CDR3 is 14 amino acids. Germline V gene lookup returns CDR1 DFQATT and CDR2 SNEGSKA (reference sequence). V dropped 1 base and J dropped 6 bases, with 14 bases sitting between them. The CDR3 here is CSARVGGTSDTQYF. The CDR3 DNA reads as TGCAGTGCTAGAGTTGGGGGGACGTCGGATACGCAGTATTTT.